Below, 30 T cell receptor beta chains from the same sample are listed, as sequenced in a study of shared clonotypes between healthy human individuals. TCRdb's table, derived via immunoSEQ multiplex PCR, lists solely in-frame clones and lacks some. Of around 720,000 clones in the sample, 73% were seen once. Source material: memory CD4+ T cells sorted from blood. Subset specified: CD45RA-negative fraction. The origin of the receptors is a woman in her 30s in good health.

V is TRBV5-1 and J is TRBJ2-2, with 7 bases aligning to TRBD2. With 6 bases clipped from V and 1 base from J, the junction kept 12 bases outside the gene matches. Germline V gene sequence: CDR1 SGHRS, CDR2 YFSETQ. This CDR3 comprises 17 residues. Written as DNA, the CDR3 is TGCGCCAGCAAGGCGTTGGCGGGAGTCGGGAACACCGGGGAGCTGTTTTTT. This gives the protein CASKALAGVGNTGELFF.

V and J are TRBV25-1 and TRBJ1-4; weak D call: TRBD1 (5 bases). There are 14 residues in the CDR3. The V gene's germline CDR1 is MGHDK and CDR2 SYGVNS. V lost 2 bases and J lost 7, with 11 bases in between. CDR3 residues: CASSEQGSGEKLFF. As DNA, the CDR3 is TGTGCCAGCAGTGAACAGGGTTCGGGTGAAAAACTGTTTTTT.

The CDR3 nucleotides are TGTGCCTGGGCCAGGAACTCCTACGAGCAGTACTTC. Translation gives CAWARNSYEQYF. This chain joins TRBV30 and TRBJ2-5; no reliable D call. Gene TRBJ2-7 matches the end of the DNA better, so the J call may be wrong. CDR3 size: 12 residues. The germline CDR1 and CDR2 sequences are GTSNPN and SVGIG (reference sequence).

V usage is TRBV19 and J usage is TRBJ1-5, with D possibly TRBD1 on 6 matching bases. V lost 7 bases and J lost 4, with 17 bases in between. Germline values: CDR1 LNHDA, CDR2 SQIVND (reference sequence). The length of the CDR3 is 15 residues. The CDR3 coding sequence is TGTGCCAGTACCCCTCGGGACACCCTGAATCAGCCCCAGCATTTT. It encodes CASTPRDTLNQPQHF.

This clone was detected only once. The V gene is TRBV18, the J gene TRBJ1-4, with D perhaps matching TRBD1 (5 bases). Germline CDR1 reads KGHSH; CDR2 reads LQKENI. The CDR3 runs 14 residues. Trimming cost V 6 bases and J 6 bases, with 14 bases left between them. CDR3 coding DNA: TGTGCCAGCTCGATTGGGGGGACCGATGAAAAACTGTTTTTT. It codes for CASSIGGTDEKLFF.

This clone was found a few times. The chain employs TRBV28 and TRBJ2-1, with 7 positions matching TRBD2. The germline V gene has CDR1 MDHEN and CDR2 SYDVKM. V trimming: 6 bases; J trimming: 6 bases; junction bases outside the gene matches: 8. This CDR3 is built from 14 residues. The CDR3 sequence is CASSPGLPPNEQFF. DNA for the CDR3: TGTGCCAGCAGCCCGGGACTACCACCCAATGAGCAGTTCTTC.

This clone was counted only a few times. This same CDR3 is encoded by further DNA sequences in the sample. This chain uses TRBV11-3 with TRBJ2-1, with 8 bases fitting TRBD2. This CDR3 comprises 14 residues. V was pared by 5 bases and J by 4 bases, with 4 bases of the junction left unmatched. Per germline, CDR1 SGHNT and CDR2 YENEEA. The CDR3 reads CASSRAGGYNEQFF. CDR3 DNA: TGTGCCAGCAGCCGGGCGGGGGGTTACAATGAGCAGTTCTTC.

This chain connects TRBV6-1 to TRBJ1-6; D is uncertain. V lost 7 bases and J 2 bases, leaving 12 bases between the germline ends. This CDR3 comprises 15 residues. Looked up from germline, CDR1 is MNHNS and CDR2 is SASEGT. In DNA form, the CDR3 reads TGTGCCAGCACCCCCAGGCCAGCCTATAATTCACCCCTCCACTTT. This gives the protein CASTPRPAYNSPLHF.

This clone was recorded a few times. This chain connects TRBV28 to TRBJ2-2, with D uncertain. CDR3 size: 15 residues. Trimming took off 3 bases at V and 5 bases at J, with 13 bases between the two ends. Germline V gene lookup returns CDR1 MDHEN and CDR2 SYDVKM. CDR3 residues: CASSLGLGMTGELFF. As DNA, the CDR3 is TGTGCCAGCAGTTTGGGTTTGGGGATGACCGGGGAGCTGTTTTTT.

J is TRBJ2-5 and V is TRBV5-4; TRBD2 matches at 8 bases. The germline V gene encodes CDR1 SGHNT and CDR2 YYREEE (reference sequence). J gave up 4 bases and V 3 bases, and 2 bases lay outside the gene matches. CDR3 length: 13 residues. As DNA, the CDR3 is TGTGCCAGCAGCTCAGCGGGAGTAGAGACCCAGTACTTC. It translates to CASSSAGVETQYF.

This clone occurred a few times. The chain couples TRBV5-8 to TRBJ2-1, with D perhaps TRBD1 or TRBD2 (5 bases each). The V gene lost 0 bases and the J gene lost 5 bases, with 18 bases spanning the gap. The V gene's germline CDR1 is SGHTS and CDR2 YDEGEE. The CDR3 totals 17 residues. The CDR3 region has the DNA TGTGCCAGCAGCTTGGGGGACGACTGGCGAAGTAACAATGAGCAGTTCTTC. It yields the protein CASSLGDDWRSNNEQFF. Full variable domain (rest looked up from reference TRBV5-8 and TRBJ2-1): EAGVTQSPTHLIKTRGQQATLRCSPISGHTSVYWYQQALGLGLQFLLWYDEGEERNRGNFPPRFSGRQFPNYSSELNVNALELEDSALYLCASSLGDDWRSNNEQFFGPGTRLTVL.

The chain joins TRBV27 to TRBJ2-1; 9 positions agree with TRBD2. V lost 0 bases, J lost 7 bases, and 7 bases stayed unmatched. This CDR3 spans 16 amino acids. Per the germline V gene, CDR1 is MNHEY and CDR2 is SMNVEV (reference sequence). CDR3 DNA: TGTGCCAGCAGTTTATCTCCCCTAGCGGGAAAGAATGAGCAGTTCTTC. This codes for CASSLSPLAGKNEQFF.

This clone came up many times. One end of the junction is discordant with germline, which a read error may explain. CDR3 bases: TGTGCCAGCTCACCTGATACAGGTGGATCTCTCTTC. This gives the protein CASSPDTGGSLF. The V and J genes are TRBV18 and TRBJ1-2; weak D call: TRBD1 (5 bases). The CDR3 has 12 amino acids. Per the germline V gene, CDR1 is KGHSH and CDR2 is LQKENI.

This chain's CDR3 is CASSTGLADYNEQFF. CDR3 coding DNA: TGTGCCAGCAGCACCGGACTAGCGGACTACAATGAGCAGTTCTTC. The chain carries TRBV11-1 and TRBJ2-1, with 10 bases identical to TRBD2. J gave up 3 bases and V 5 bases, and 4 bases lay outside the gene matches. The CDR3 sequence is 15 residues long. From germline, CDR1 is SGHAT and CDR2 FQDESV (reference sequence).

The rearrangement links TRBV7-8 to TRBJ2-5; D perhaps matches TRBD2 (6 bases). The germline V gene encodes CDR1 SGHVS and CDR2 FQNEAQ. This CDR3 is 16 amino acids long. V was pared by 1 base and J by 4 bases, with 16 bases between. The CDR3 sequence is CASSLGASVGRETQYF. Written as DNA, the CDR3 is TGTGCCAGCAGCTTAGGGGCTAGCGTCGGTAGAGAGACCCAGTACTTC. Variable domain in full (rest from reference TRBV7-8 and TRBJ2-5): GAGVSQSPRYKVAKRGQDVALRCDPISGHVSLFWYQQALGQGPEFLTYFQNEAQLDKSGLPSDRFFAERPEGSVSTLKIQRTQQEDSAVYLCASSLGASVGRETQYFGPGTRLLVL.

Written as DNA, the CDR3 is TGTGCCAGCCGGAGGGCGGGATCCTACAATGAGCAGTTCTTC. Translation: CASRRAGSYNEQFF. This sequence joins TRBV28 and TRBJ2-1; tentative D call: TRBD2 (6 bases). Germline loops: CDR1 MDHEN, CDR2 SYDVKM. This CDR3 comprises 14 residues. V was clipped by 8 bases and J by 1 base, with 12 bases between them. Full variable domain (missing parts from reference TRBV28 and TRBJ2-1): DVKVTQSSRYLVKRTGEKVFLECVQDMDHENMFWYRQDPGLGLRLIYFSYDVKMKEKGDIPEGYSVSREKKERFSLILESASTNQTSMYLCASRRAGSYNEQFFGPGTRLTVL.

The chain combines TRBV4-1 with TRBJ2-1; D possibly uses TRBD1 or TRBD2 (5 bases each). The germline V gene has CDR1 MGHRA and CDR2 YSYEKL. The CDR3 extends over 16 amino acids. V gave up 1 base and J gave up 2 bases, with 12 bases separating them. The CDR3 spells CASSQGGTGPYNEQFF. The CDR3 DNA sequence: TGCGCCAGCAGCCAAGGTGGTACGGGGCCCTACAATGAGCAGTTCTTC.

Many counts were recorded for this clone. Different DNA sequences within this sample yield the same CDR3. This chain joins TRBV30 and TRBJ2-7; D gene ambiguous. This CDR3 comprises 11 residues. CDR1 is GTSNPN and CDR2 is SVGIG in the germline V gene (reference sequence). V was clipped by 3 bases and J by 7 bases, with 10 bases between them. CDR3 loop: CAWRGMREQYF. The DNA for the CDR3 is TGTGCCTGGAGAGGGATGAGGGAGCAGTACTTC.

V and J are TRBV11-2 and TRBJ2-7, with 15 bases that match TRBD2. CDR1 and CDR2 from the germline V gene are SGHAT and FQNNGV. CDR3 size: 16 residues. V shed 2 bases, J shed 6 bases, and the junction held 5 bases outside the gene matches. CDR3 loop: CASSLTPGLAGGEQYF. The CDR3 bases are TGTGCCAGCAGCTTAACACCGGGACTAGCGGGAGGCGAGCAGTACTTC.

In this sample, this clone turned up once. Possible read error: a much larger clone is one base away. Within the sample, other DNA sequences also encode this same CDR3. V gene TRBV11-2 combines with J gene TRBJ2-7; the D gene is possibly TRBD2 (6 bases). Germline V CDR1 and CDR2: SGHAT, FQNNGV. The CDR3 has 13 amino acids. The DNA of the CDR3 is TGCGCCAGCAGCTTTTCTCCGGAGGGGGAGCAGTACTTC. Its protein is CASSFSPEGEQYF.

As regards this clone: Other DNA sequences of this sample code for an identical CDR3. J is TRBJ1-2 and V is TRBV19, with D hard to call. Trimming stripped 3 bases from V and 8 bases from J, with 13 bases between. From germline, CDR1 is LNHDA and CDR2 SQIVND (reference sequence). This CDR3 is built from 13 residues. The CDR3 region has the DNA TGTGCCAGTAGTATGGAAGGGAGAGGCGGCTACACCTTC. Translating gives CASSMEGRGGYTF.

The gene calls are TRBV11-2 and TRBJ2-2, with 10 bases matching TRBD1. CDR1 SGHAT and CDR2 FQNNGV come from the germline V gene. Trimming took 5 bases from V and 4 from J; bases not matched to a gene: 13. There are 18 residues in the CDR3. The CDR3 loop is CASSATGVRDRGTGELFF. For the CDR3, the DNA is TGTGCCAGCAGCGCAACGGGGGTCCGGGACAGGGGCACCGGGGAGCTGTTTTTT.

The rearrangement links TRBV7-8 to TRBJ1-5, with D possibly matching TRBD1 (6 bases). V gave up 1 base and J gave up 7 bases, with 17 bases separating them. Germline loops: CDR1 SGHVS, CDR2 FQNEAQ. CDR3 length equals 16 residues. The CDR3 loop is CASSLGYRVGRQPQHF. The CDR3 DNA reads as TGTGCCAGCAGCTTAGGTTACAGGGTAGGGCGGCAGCCCCAGCATTTT.

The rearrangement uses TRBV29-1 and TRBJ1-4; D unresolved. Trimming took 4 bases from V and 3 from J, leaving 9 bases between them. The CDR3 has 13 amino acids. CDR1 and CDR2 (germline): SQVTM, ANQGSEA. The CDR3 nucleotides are TGCAGCGTTGGGGTCAGACCTAATGAAAAACTGTTTTTT. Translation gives CSVGVRPNEKLFF.

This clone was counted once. The CDR3 sequence is CASSQQVFRGYEQYF. In DNA, the CDR3 is TGTGCCAGCAGCCAACAAGTTTTCAGGGGTTACGAGCAGTACTTC. This chain uses TRBV2 with TRBJ2-7, with D possibly TRBD1 on 6 matching bases. Trimming took 6 bases from V and 4 from J, leaving 19 bases between them. The CDR3 length is 15 residues. The germline gives CDR1 SNHLY, CDR2 FYNNEI.

Here the CDR3 reads CAIKDAEVTEAFF. CDR3 coding DNA: TGTGCCATCAAGGACGCGGAGGTCACTGAAGCTTTCTTT. This chain links TRBV10-3 with TRBJ1-1, with unresolved D. Germline assignment: CDR1 ENHRY and CDR2 SYGVKD. CDR3 length equals 13 residues. V was shortened by 7 bases and J by 4 bases, with 13 bases between the two germline ends.

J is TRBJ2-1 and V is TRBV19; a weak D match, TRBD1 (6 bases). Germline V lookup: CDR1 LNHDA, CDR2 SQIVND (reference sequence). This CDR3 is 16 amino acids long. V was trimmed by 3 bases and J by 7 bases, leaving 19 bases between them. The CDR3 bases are TGTGCCAGTAGTATCCGTCGAGCGGTAGGGGGTAATGAGCAGTTCTTC. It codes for CASSIRRAVGGNEQFF.

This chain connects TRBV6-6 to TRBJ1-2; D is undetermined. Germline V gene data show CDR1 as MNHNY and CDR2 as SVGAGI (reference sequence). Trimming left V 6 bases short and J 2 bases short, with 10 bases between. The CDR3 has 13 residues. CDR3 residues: CASSSDGNYGYTF. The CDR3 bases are TGTGCCAGCAGCTCGGACGGGAACTATGGCTACACCTTC.

The CDR3: CAWRLPGLNTDTQYF. CDR3 DNA sequence: TGTGCCTGGCGCCTCCCGGGACTCAACACAGATACGCAGTATTTT. The chain is built from TRBV30 and TRBJ2-3; weak D call: TRBD2 (6 bases). Germline lookup yields CDR1 GTSNPN and CDR2 SVGIG (reference sequence). V was shortened by 5 bases and J by 2 bases, with 17 bases between the two germline ends. This CDR3 has 15 amino acids. The full variable domain, rest sourced from reference TRBV30 and TRBJ2-3, is SQTIHQWPATLVQPVGSPLSLECTVEGTSNPNLYWYRQAAGRGLQLLFYSVGIGQISSEVPQNLSASRPQDRQFILSSKKLLLSDSGFYLCAWRLPGLNTDTQYFGPGTRLTVL.

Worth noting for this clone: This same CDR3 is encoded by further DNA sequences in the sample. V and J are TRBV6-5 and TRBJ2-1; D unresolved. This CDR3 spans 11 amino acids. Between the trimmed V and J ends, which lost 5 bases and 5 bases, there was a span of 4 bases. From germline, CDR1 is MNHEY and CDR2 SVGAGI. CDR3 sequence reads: CASSRNNEQFF. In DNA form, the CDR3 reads TGTGCCAGCAGTAGGAACAATGAGCAGTTCTTC.